This T cell receptor (beta chain) was captured in a study of T-cell memory formation after mild COVID-19. Whole-study context: Largely donor-specific TCR clusters were found. Overall study findings and caveats: Later expanders leaned CD4+, whereas clones that contracted between day 15 and 85 were balanced CD4/CD8.

A note on this clonotype: Its antigen remains unknown. One end of the junction is discordant with germline, which a read error may explain.

Constant-segment primers were used for 5'RACE, and the resulting TCR alpha and TCR beta cDNA libraries carried sample barcodes and UMIs. Using its own MiXCR run on the 5' RACE reads, TCRdb lists one record per CDR3 protein. The data contain roughly 170,000 distinct CDR3 sequences, about 18% of them singletons. This CDR3 region has 14 residues. Germline lookup yields CDR1 LNHNV and CDR2 YYDKDF (reference sequence). The V and J genes are TRBV15 and TRBJ1-1; D gene ambiguous. The sequence was obtained from a man aged 18 to 30 who had mild COVID-19 (a few samples of this study predate the infection). Cell type and time point are not known. Input material: PBMCs or a T cell subset sorted from them (not recorded which). The CDR3 sequence: CATSRDGGNTEDFF. DNA of the CDR3: TGTGCCACCAGCAGAGATGGAGGAAACACTGAAGATTTCTTT.